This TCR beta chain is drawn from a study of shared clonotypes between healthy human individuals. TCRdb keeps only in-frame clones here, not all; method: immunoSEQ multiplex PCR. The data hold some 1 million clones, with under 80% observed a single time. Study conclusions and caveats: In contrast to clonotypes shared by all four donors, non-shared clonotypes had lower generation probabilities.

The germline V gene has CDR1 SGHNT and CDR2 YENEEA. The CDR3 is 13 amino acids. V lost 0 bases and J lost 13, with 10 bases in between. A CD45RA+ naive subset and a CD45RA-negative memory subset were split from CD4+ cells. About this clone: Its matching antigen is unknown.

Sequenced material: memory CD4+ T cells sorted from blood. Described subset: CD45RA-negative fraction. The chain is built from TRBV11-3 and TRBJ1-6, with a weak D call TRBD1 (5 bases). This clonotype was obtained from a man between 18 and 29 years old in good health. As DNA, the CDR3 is TGTGCCAGCAGCTTAGATCGAGGGGATCCCCTCCACTTT. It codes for CASSLDRGDPLHF.